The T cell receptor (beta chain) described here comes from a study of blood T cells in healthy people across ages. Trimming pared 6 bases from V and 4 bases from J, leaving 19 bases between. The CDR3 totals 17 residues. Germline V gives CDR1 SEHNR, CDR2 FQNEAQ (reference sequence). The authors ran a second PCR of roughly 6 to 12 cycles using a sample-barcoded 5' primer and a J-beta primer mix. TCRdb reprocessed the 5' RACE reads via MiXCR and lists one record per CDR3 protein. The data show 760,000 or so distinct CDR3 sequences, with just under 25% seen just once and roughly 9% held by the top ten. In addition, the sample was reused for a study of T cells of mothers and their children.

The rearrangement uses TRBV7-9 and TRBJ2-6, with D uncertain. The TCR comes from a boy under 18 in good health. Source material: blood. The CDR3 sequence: CASSGWATRSGANVLTF. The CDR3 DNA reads TGTGCCAGCAGTGGATGGGCTACCCGGTCAGGGGCCAACGTCCTGACTTTC. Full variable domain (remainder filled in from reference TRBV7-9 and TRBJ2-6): DTGVSQNPRHKITKRGQNVTFRCDPISEHNRLYWYRQTLGQGPEFLTYFQNEAQLEKSRLLSDRFSAERPKGSFSTLEIQRTEQGDSAMYLCASSGWATRSGANVLTFGAGSRLTVL.